The subject of this entry is one T cell receptor (beta chain). Its specificity is not known. The authors used template switching to add a universal primer site and gave cDNA unique molecular identifiers. TCRdb reprocessed the 5' RACE reads with MiXCR, giving one entry per CDR3 protein. Here the sample spans under 300,000 distinct CDR3 sequences, roughly 13% being singletons. The record originates from a study of identical twins. General study points: Excess low generation probability was seen in twin-shared out-of-frame alpha sequences.

This CDR3 contains 12 residues. The germline V gene encodes CDR1 SEHNR and CDR2 FQNEAQ (reference sequence). V lost 4 bases, J lost 10 bases, and 13 bases lay in between. The sample taken for sequencing was memory (CD45RO+) T cells sorted from blood. J is TRBJ1-1 and V is TRBV7-9; possibly TRBD1 for D (6 bases). The clonotype comes from a woman aged 18-29 years in good health. The CDR3 reads CASSWTGGGAFF. The CDR3 DNA reads as TGTGCCAGCAGCTGGACCGGAGGGGGAGCTTTCTTT.